Given below is one T cell receptor beta chain in context. V lost 2 bases and J lost 6, with 6 bases in between. The CDR3 runs 12 residues. Per germline, CDR1 MNHEY and CDR2 SVGEGT. Stated time point: persistent/refractory GD, antithyroid drugs over 5 years with positive TRAb. Scientists built the TCR library using RNA that was extracted from PBMCs. The record originates from a study of regulatory T cells in long-lasting Graves disease. At the level of the study: The term persistent Graves' disease signified upward of 5 years on antithyroid drugs with positive TSH receptor antibodies.

Libraries of TCR beta came from iRepertoire HTBI primers plus Arm-PCR of CDR3 regions. TCRdb re-called the multiplex PCR reads through MiXCR, storing one row per CDR3 protein. The data contain 700,000 or so distinct CDR3 sequences, around 32% of them singletons. The source was peripheral blood mononuclear cells (PBMCs), collected when the disease was refractory, from a patient treated with antithyroid drugs. J is TRBJ2-3 and V is TRBV6-2 or TRBV6-3; unclear D gene. The TCR comes from a female donor with Graves disease. DNA for the CDR3: TGTGCCAGCAGTTACCCCCCGGATACGCAGTATTTT. The encoded protein is CASSYPPDTQYF.